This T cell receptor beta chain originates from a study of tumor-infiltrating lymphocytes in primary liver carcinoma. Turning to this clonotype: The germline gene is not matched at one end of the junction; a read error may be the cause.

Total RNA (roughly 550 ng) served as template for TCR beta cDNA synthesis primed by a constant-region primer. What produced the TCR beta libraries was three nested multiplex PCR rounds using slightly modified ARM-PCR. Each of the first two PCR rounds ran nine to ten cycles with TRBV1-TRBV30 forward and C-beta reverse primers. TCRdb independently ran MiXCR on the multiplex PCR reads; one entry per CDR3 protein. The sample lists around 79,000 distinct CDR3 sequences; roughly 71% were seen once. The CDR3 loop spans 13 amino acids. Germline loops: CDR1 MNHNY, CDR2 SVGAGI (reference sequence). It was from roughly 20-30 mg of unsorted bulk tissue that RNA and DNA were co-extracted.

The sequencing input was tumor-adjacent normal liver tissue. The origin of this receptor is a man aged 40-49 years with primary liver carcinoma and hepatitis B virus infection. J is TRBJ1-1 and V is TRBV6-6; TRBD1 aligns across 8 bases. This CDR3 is CAGSTGGTTEVFF. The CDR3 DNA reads TGTGCCGGCAGCACAGGGGGGACTACTGAAGTTTTCTTT.